This T cell receptor (beta chain) is drawn from a study of CD8 T cells in ankylosing spondylitis. Concerning this clonotype itself: Its antigen is not known.

Notes on the study in general: What seemed typical of ankylosing spondylitis blood was a TCR beta motif built from roughly eight highly homologous variants. Researchers reportedly found disease-linked clones significantly enriched in matched ankylosing spondylitis synovial fluid.

V was clipped by 6 bases and J by 1 base; unmatched bases: 7. This CDR3 contains 16 residues. Germline assignment: CDR1 MNHEY and CDR2 SMNVEV (reference sequence). Each CDR3 protein is one row after TCRdb ran MiXCR on the 5' RACE reads. The profile shows approximately 250,000 distinct CDR3 sequences, approximately 30% of them singletons. The receptor was isolated from a male donor with ankylosing spondylitis or in good health (not recorded which). The sample consisted of blood, either unsorted or a sorted T cell fraction (not recorded which). J is TRBJ2-1 and V is TRBV27; 9 bases are shared with TRBD1. The CDR3 coding sequence is TGTGCCAGCAGCCGTATTGGGACAGGGTCCTACAATGAGCAGTTCTTC. Its translation is CASSRIGTGSYNEQFF.